These 32 T cell receptor beta chains were sequenced from one sample in a study of shared clonotypes between healthy human individuals (dated by TCRdb to 2020 to 2021). Preparation of the library involved the immunoSEQ multiplex PCR assay. In its TCRdb copy, this immuneACCESS table keeps in-frame sequences only and misses some clones. Where compared with another copy, unresolved V genes explain less than half of these, and the others have no known cause. A total of over 400,000 clones appear in this sample, roughly 95% of them only once. The biggest ten clones account for 0.064% of the sample. Input material: naive CD4+ T cells sorted from blood. This specimen's cell subset or site label, per the study, means: CD45RA+ positively selected. These receptors originate from a woman younger than 45 in good health.

This clone was observed once. The CDR3 region has the DNA TGTGCCAGCGGGCGCGAAGCCGGTTCGTCGCAGTATTTT. Amino acids: CASGREAGSSQYF. This chain connects TRBV11-3 to TRBJ2-3; unclear D gene. Germline-derived CDR1 and CDR2 are SGHNT and YENEEA. Trimming removed 8 bases at V and 10 bases at J, with 19 bases between. This CDR3 comprises 13 residues.

The genes are TRBV6-5 and TRBJ2-7, with 8 bases that match TRBD2. The V and J ends lost 6 bases and 4 bases, in that order; junction bases with no gene match: 11. Germline V CDR1 and CDR2: MNHEY, SVGAGI. The CDR3 consists of 15 residues. The CDR3 sequence: CASRVTGTSGYEQYF. CDR3 DNA sequence: TGTGCCAGCAGGGTAACCGGGACTAGTGGTTACGAGCAGTACTTC.

The chain is built from TRBV2 and TRBJ1-2; 7 positions agree with TRBD1. The CDR3 consists of 14 residues. Germline V lookup: CDR1 SNHLY, CDR2 FYNNEI. Germline trimming cut 4 bases from V and 5 bases from J; bases unmatched to any gene: 7. The CDR3 protein is CASSVIQGSYGYTF. The CDR3 DNA reads as TGTGCCAGCAGTGTTATACAGGGGAGTTATGGCTACACCTTC.

This rearrangement joins TRBV9 to TRBJ2-7; perhaps TRBD2 as D (6 bases). Germline V gene data show CDR1 as SGDLS and CDR2 as YYNGEE. This CDR3 spans 14 amino acids. V was pared by 3 bases and J by 1 base, with 11 bases between. The DNA for the CDR3 is TGTGCCAGCAGCGCACTAGCTAAATCCTACGAGCAGTACTTC. As protein: CASSALAKSYEQYF.

The V and J genes are TRBV6-1 and TRBJ1-1; 7 nucleotides align to TRBD1. With V trimmed by 6 bases and J by 2 bases, 9 bases remained unmatched. Germline V gene lookup returns CDR1 MNHNS and CDR2 SASEGT. This CDR3 has 15 residues. The CDR3 region is CASRGQSRSNTEAFF. The CDR3 region has the DNA TGTGCCAGCAGGGGACAGAGTAGGAGTAACACTGAAGCTTTCTTT.

The V gene is TRBV28, the J gene TRBJ2-1; possibly TRBD1 for D (6 bases). CDR1 and CDR2 from the germline V gene are MDHEN and SYDVKM. This CDR3 is built from 16 residues. The germline V and J ends were trimmed by 6 bases and 5 bases, with 20 bases remaining between them. CDR3 coding DNA: TGTGCCAGCAGCATGGTTAGGGGGACACCTAACAATGAGCAGTTCTTC. This gives the protein CASSMVRGTPNNEQFF.

The sample holds one count of this clone. The chain carries TRBV28 and TRBJ2-7; D unclear. This CDR3 has 12 amino acids. V was cut by 7 bases and J by 6 bases, with 13 bases left in between. Per germline, CDR1 MDHEN and CDR2 SYDVKM. As DNA, the CDR3 is TGTGCCAGCAAGGTAAATGTAGGCGAGCAGTACTTC. Amino acid sequence: CASKVNVGEQYF.

In the case of this clone: The same CDR3 can be traced to other DNA sequences in this sample. This sequence joins TRBV2 and TRBJ2-5; D is unresolved. This CDR3 comprises 11 residues. The V gene lost 4 bases and the J gene lost 5 bases, with 5 bases spanning the gap. CDR1 and CDR2 from the germline V gene are SNHLY and FYNNEI. CDR3 in DNA: TGTGCCAGCAGTGTGTGGGAGACCCAGTACTTC. It yields the protein CASSVWETQYF.

The chain combines TRBV18 with TRBJ2-1; either TRBD1 or TRBD2 may supply D (5 bases each). CDR1 and CDR2 from the germline V gene are KGHSH and LQKENI. The CDR3 covers 15 residues. Trimming stripped 5 bases from V and 5 bases from J, with 16 bases between. The CDR3 DNA is TGTGCCAGCTCAGCAACTAGTTGGGGCGACAATGAGCAGTTCTTC. Translating gives CASSATSWGDNEQFF.

The CDR3 bases are TGCAGCGTTTCATCGGGTAGCAACATTCAGTACTTC. Residues: CSVSSGSNIQYF. J is TRBJ2-4 and V is TRBV29-1; D unclear. Trimming cost V 5 bases and J 7 bases, with 12 bases left between them. The germline gives CDR1 SQVTM, CDR2 ANQGSEA. This CDR3 is built from 12 residues.

This chain connects TRBV25-1 to TRBJ2-7; D gene unclear. The CDR3 consists of 11 residues. With 2 bases removed from V and 4 bases from J, the gap between germline ends came to 3 bases. Per germline, CDR1 MGHDK and CDR2 SYGVNS. This chain's CDR3 is CASSERYEQYF. The CDR3 region has the DNA TGTGCCAGCAGTGAACGGTACGAGCAGTACTTC.

This clone came up a few times. The same CDR3 also results from other DNA sequences found in this sample. The chain combines TRBV5-1 with TRBJ2-3; D is undetermined. Per the germline V gene, CDR1 is SGHRS and CDR2 is YFSETQ. CDR3 size: 12 residues. Deletions cut 0 bases from V and 4 bases from J, with 3 bases between. The CDR3 reads CASSLEADTQYF. In DNA, the CDR3 is TGCGCCAGCAGCTTGGAGGCAGATACGCAGTATTTT.

The chain carries TRBV7-6 and TRBJ2-7, with 11 positions matching TRBD1. Germline values: CDR1 SGHVS, CDR2 FNYEAQ. With 5 bases clipped from V and 7 bases from J, the junction kept 13 bases outside the gene matches. This CDR3 has 16 amino acids. CDR3 in amino acids: CASSPGQGARAREQYF. CDR3 bases: TGTGCCAGCAGCCCCGGACAGGGGGCGAGGGCCAGGGAGCAGTACTTC.

CDR3 nucleotide sequence: TGCGCCAGCAGCCTCCGGGACAGAGTGACCGAGACCCAGTACTTC. Amino acids: CASSLRDRVTETQYF. The chain uses TRBV5-1 and TRBJ2-5; the match to TRBD1 covers 7 bases. This CDR3 contains 15 residues. The V gene end was trimmed by 4 bases and the J gene end by 5 bases; junction bases not matched to a gene: 11. In germline, CDR1 is SGHRS, CDR2 YFSETQ.

A single count supports this clone. The chain carries TRBV16 and TRBJ2-2; D remains unclear. V lost 2 bases and J 5 bases, leaving 9 bases between the germline ends. Germline CDR1 and CDR2: KGHSY and FQNENV. CDR3 length: 14 residues. The CDR3 here is CASSQQVGTGELFF. In DNA form, the CDR3 reads TGTGCCAGCAGCCAACAGGTGGGAACCGGGGAGCTGTTTTTT.

Here the CDR3 DNA reads TGTGCCAGCAGCTTCCAACCTACAGGTGCCGGGGAGCTGTTTTTT. This encodes CASSFQPTGAGELFF. The gene calls are TRBV11-2 and TRBJ2-2; D might be TRBD1 (5 bases). This CDR3 is 15 amino acids long. CDR1 SGHAT and CDR2 FQNNGV come from the germline V gene. Trimming shortened V by 3 bases and J by 6 bases, and 14 bases separated the two germline ends.

This chain joins TRBV19 and TRBJ1-1, with D perhaps TRBD1 (5 bases). The V and J ends lost 0 bases and 5 bases respectively, with 16 bases between them. Germline V CDR1 and CDR2: LNHDA, SQIVND (reference sequence). The CDR3 covers 16 residues. For the CDR3, the DNA is TGTGCCAGTAGTATAGAGAGGACATCCTTGTGGACTGAAGCTTTCTTT. Amino acids: CASSIERTSLWTEAFF. Combining the CDR3 with reference TRBV19 and TRBJ1-1 gives the whole variable domain DGGITQSPKYLFRKEGQNVTLSCEQNLNHDAMYWYRQDPGQGLRLIYYSQIVNDFQKGDIAEGYSVSREKKESFPLTVTSAQKNPTAFYLCASSIERTSLWTEAFFGQGTRLTVV.

This clone showed up just once. The chain is built from TRBV2 and TRBJ2-3; TRBD2 might be the D (6 bases). V was trimmed by 7 bases and J by 2 bases, leaving 13 bases between them. Germline assignment: CDR1 SNHLY and CDR2 FYNNEI. The CDR3 covers 14 residues. CDR3 sequence (DNA): TGTGCCAGCATGCGGGGAGGTAACACAGATACGCAGTATTTT. Translating it yields CASMRGGNTDTQYF.

V and J are TRBV19 and TRBJ1-1; possible D gene TRBD1, 5 bases. The CDR3 covers 15 residues. V was shortened by 4 bases and J by 11 bases, with 23 bases between the two germline ends. The germline CDR1 and CDR2 sequences are LNHDA and SQIVND (reference sequence). CDR3 protein: CASSTGGPRFYAAFF. The CDR3 region has the DNA TGTGCCAGTAGTACCGGGGGACCCCGATTTTATGCGGCTTTCTTT.

J is TRBJ2-3 and V is TRBV13; 12 bases agree with TRBD2. Germline lookup yields CDR1 PRHDT and CDR2 FYEKMQ (reference sequence). Trimming at V came to 2 bases and at J to 5 bases, leaving 2 bases not matched to a gene. The CDR3 extends over 15 amino acids. The CDR3 nucleotides are TGTGCCAGCAGCTTACCGGGACTAGCGGGAGATACGCAGTATTTT. Its protein is CASSLPGLAGDTQYF.

The chain uses TRBV19 and TRBJ2-7, with 12 bases lining up with TRBD2. Germline lookup yields CDR1 LNHDA and CDR2 SQIVND (reference sequence). Trimming at V came to 6 bases and at J to 8 bases, leaving 14 bases not matched to a gene. This CDR3 comprises 16 residues. This chain's CDR3 is CASSGTSGSHTIKQYF. The CDR3 DNA sequence: TGTGCCAGTAGCGGGACTAGCGGGTCACATACGATCAAGCAGTACTTC. The full variable domain, its missing parts supplied by reference TRBV19 and TRBJ2-7, is DGGITQSPKYLFRKEGQNVTLSCEQNLNHDAMYWYRQDPGQGLRLIYYSQIVNDFQKGDIAEGYSVSREKKESFPLTVTSAQKNPTAFYLCASSGTSGSHTIKQYFGPGTRLTVT.

The chain joins TRBV6-5 to TRBJ2-5; D call uncertain. Looked up from germline, CDR1 is MNHEY and CDR2 is SVGAGI. V lost 1 base and J lost 0, with 6 bases in between. CDR3 length: 14 residues. CDR3 DNA: TGTGCCAGCAGTTACTACCGGTACCAAGAGACCCAGTACTTC. Translation gives CASSYYRYQETQYF.

V is TRBV28 and J is TRBJ1-3, with 9 bases aligning to TRBD1. Trimming took 7 bases from V and 0 from J; bases not matched to a gene: 10. Per the germline V gene, CDR1 is MDHEN and CDR2 is SYDVKM. CDR3 size: 17 residues. The CDR3 nucleotides are TGTGCCAGCACCCCGGGACAGGGTCTGAGCTCTGGAAACACCATATATTTT. It codes for CASTPGQGLSSGNTIYF.

The chain uses TRBV5-1 and TRBJ1-4, with D possibly matching TRBD1 (6 bases). Trimming took 9 bases from V and 5 from J, leaving 14 bases between them. Germline V gene sequence: CDR1 SGHRS, CDR2 YFSETQ. The CDR3 spans 13 residues. The CDR3 loop reads CATGRDINEKLFF. In DNA form, the CDR3 reads TGCGCCACCGGCAGGGACATAAATGAAAAACTGTTTTTT.

The chain is built from TRBV10-3 and TRBJ2-3, with D maybe TRBD1 (5 bases). V was cut by 0 bases and J by 0 bases, with 10 bases left in between. CDR1 and CDR2 from the germline V gene are ENHRY and SYGVKD. The length of the CDR3 is 16 residues. CDR3 nucleotide sequence: TGTGCCATCAGTGAGTCGAAACAGGATAGCACAGATACGCAGTATTTT. As protein: CAISESKQDSTDTQYF.

The chain recombines TRBV6-5 with TRBJ2-3, with a weak D call TRBD2 (5 bases). The germline V gene encodes CDR1 MNHEY and CDR2 SVGAGI. With 0 bases removed from V and 4 bases from J, the gap between germline ends came to 8 bases. The CDR3 sequence is 14 residues long. CDR3 loop: CASSYSGVPDTQYF. The CDR3 nucleotides are TGTGCCAGCAGTTACTCCGGGGTACCAGATACGCAGTATTTT.

Concerning this clone itself: The junction shows a germline mismatch at one end, possibly a read error. This chain's CDR3 is CASSLGTGSDQPQHF. The CDR3 DNA reads TGTGCCAGCTCACTGGGGACAGGTAGCGATCAGCCCCAGCATTTT. The chain carries TRBV18 and TRBJ1-5, with TRBD1 matching over 8 bases. Germline lookup yields CDR1 KGHSH and CDR2 LQKENI. This CDR3 has 15 amino acids.

CDR3 bases: TGTGCCAGCAGCGTCGGACAGGGGGGCAGCACAGATACGCAGTATTTT. Protein product: CASSVGQGGSTDTQYF. V usage is TRBV2 and J usage is TRBJ2-3, with 10 bases that match TRBD1. V lost 6 bases, J lost 0 bases, and 6 bases stayed unmatched. There are 16 residues in the CDR3. Germline CDR1 SNHLY, CDR2 FYNNEI.

The chain uses TRBV28 and TRBJ1-4; 7 bases fit TRBD1. The CDR3 has 15 residues. Germline CDR1 is MDHEN and CDR2 is SYDVKM. V lost 2 bases and J lost 4; bases outside the gene matches: 4. The CDR3 reads CASSLEGANNEKLFF. The DNA of the CDR3 is TGTGCCAGCAGTTTAGAGGGGGCGAATAATGAAAAACTGTTTTTT.

The rearrangement uses TRBV27 and TRBJ2-7; no reliable D call. The CDR3 sequence is 10 residues long. From germline, CDR1 is MNHEY and CDR2 SMNVEV (reference sequence). Trimming pared 8 bases from V and 4 bases from J, leaving 6 bases between. This CDR3 is CASGRYEQYF. The CDR3 DNA reads TGTGCCAGCGGGCGATACGAGCAGTACTTC.

The V call is TRBV25-1, the J call TRBJ2-4; 8 bases line up with TRBD2. The CDR3 loop spans 15 amino acids. V trimming: 6 bases; J trimming: 3 bases; junction bases outside the gene matches: 7. Germline V gives CDR1 MGHDK, CDR2 SYGVNS. The chain's CDR3 is CASSPGLVGKNIQYF. For the CDR3, the DNA is TGTGCCAGCAGCCCGGGACTAGTAGGCAAAAACATTCAGTACTTC.

The chain has TRBV10-3 and TRBJ1-5, with a tentative D call TRBD1 (5 bases). This CDR3 region has 12 residues. Trimming removed 8 bases from V and 3 bases from J, with 8 bases in between. The germline V gene has CDR1 ENHRY and CDR2 SYGVKD. CDR3: CAIGGTNQPQHF. DNA for the CDR3: TGTGCCATCGGGGGGACCAATCAGCCCCAGCATTTT.